This T cell receptor (beta chain) was sequenced for a study of read filtering for tumor transcriptome and immune sequencing. Study overall: R-ISS stage counts were under 10 for I, roughly 15 for II, about 7 for III. After DNase treatment, RNA was made into whole-transcriptome libraries. Study-wide findings and caveats: In IR-seq, single-read clonotypes were 70% to 85% of clonotypes but around 3.4% of reads. The CD138-negative fraction was mixed bone marrow immune cells, not pure T cells.

This clonotype is judged medium-sized. Its target is unknown. This CDR3 comprises 14 residues. Germline V gives CDR1 SGHKS, CDR2 YYEKEE (reference sequence). Trimming took off 4 bases at V and 3 bases at J, with 13 bases between the two ends. This library used roughly 400 ng RNA and molecular barcoded adaptors spanning alpha/delta and beta/gamma chains. TCRdb reanalysed the reads using MiXCR and keeps one entry per CDR3 protein. The sample lists approximately 23,000 distinct CDR3 sequences; approximately 22% were seen once. The sequencing sample was made of a population of CD138-negative cells sorted from bone marrow. The clonotype originates from a donor at least 40 years old with multiple myeloma. The rearrangement links TRBV5-5 to TRBJ1-1; TRBD1 might be the D (5 bases). CDR3 sequence reads: CASSLRDMDTEAFF. DNA of the CDR3: TGTGCCAGCAGCCTCAGGGATATGGACACTGAAGCTTTCTTT.